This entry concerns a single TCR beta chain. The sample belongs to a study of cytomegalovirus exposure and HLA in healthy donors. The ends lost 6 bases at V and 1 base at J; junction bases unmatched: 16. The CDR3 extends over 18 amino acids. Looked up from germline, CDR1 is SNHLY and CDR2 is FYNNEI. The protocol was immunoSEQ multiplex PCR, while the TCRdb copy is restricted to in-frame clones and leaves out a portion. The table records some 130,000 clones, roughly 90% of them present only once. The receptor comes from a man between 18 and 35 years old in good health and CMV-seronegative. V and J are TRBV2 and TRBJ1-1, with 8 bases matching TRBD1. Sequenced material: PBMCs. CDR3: CASSTRRDRTIWNTEAFF. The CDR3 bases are TGTGCCAGCAGCACAAGGAGGGACAGGACTATTTGGAACACTGAAGCTTTCTTT. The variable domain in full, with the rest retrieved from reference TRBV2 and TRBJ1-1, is EPEVTQTPSHQVTQMGQEVILRCVPISNHLYFYWYRQILGQKVEFLVSFYNNEISEKSEIFDDQFSVERPDGSNFTLKIRSTKLEDSAMYFCASSTRRDRTIWNTEAFFGQGTRLTVV.